Shown below are 26 T cell receptor beta chains from a single sample sequenced in a study of T cells in Graves' hyperthyroidism and ophthalmopathy. Template material for amplifying TCR beta CDR3 regions consisted of RNA transcripts. The HTBI primer set was used in a first-round RT-PCR of the TCR CDR3. TCRdb redid the calling of the multiplex PCR reads with MiXCR, one entry per CDR3 protein. In the table there are 490,000 or so distinct CDR3 sequences, 20% of which are singletons. Sequencing was done on a sample of blood. All receptors derive from a man aged 35-49 years with Graves' ophthalmopathy.

This chain joins TRBV29-1 and TRBJ1-3; D remains ambiguous. Germline V gene lookup returns CDR1 SQVTM and CDR2 ANQGSEA. V was trimmed by 6 bases and J by 3 bases, leaving 6 bases between them. The CDR3 sequence is 11 residues long. The CDR3 sequence is CSVQFGNTIYF. CDR3 sequence (DNA): TGCAGCGTACAATTTGGAAACACCATATATTTT.

This sequence joins TRBV9 and TRBJ2-7, with D unresolved. CDR1 is SGDLS, CDR2 YYNGEE, per germline. The V end lost 4 bases, the J end lost 3 bases, and 8 bases lay between the germline ends. The CDR3 loop spans 12 amino acids. DNA of the CDR3: TGTGCCAGCAGCAACCCTGGCTACGAGCAGTACTTC. Its translation: CASSNPGYEQYF.

The chain couples TRBV5-1 to TRBJ2-1; D may be TRBD1 or TRBD2 (5 bases each). CDR1 is SGHRS, CDR2 YFSETQ, per germline. The CDR3 extends over 14 amino acids. Trimming removed 3 bases from V and 10 bases from J, with 17 bases in between. For the CDR3, the DNA is TGCGCCAGCAGCTATGGGACGGCCGCAGGCGAGCAGTTCTTC. Residues: CASSYGTAAGEQFF.

This clonotype was seen at least ten times. For the CDR3, the DNA is TGTGCCAGCAGCTCCAACCCTGGACCGGCCTACGAGCAGTACTTC. It translates to CASSSNPGPAYEQYF. V usage is TRBV7-8 and J usage is TRBJ2-7, with unresolved D. Germline V gene sequence: CDR1 SGHVS, CDR2 FQNEAQ. This CDR3 spans 15 amino acids. Trimming removed 4 bases at V and 2 bases at J, with 15 bases between.

The chain links TRBV28 to TRBJ1-2, with D possibly being TRBD1 (5 bases). Germline lookup yields CDR1 MDHEN and CDR2 SYDVKM. The CDR3 totals 17 residues. The ends were cut back, 8 bases at V and 6 bases at J, with 28 bases in the middle. CDR3: CASVVGDSGIRTDGYTF. The CDR3 DNA reads as TGTGCCAGCGTCGTAGGCGACAGTGGTATTAGGACGGATGGCTACACCTTC.

Concerning this clonotype: The germline gene is not matched at one end of the junction; a read error may be the cause. The J gene is TRBJ2-5, the V gene TRBV7-7; 9 bases agree with TRBD2. This CDR3 spans 15 amino acids. Germline assignment: CDR1 SSHAT and CDR2 FNYEAQ (reference sequence). CDR3 DNA: TGTGCTAGCAGCCCCGGGACTAGCTTTCAAGAGACCCAGTACTTC. This translates into CASSPGTSFQETQYF.

The chain employs TRBV4-2 and TRBJ2-7, with D maybe TRBD2 (6 bases). Trimming removed 1 base at V and 5 bases at J, with 12 bases between. Germline values: CDR1 LGHNA, CDR2 YNFKEQ. The CDR3 is 14 amino acids. This chain's CDR3 is CASSQGDSRDEQYF. CDR3 nucleotides: TGTGCCAGCAGCCAAGGGGACTCAAGGGACGAGCAGTACTTC.

This clonotype came up many times. The gene calls are TRBV3-1 and TRBJ1-1; unclear D gene. V lost 0 bases, J lost 4 bases, and 12 bases lay in between. CDR1 and CDR2 (germline): LGHDT, YNNKEL (reference sequence). This CDR3 spans 15 amino acids. CDR3 in DNA: TGTGCCAGCAGCCAAGAAGGAGGGAGGCTCACTGAAGCTTTCTTT. It codes for CASSQEGGRLTEAFF.

The chain has TRBV12-3 or TRBV12-4 and TRBJ1-2; D not certain. The CDR3 covers 13 residues. V lost 3 bases and J lost 1, with 6 bases in between. CDR3 in DNA: TGTGCCAGCAGTTTCGTCGGTAACTATGGCTACACCTTC. Residues: CASSFVGNYGYTF.

In its sample, this clonotype was seen a few times. The chain recombines TRBV28 with TRBJ1-1; 8 positions agree with TRBD1. The CDR3 consists of 15 residues. V shed 6 bases and J 8 bases; nucleotides not matched to a gene: 14. Germline-derived CDR1 and CDR2 are MDHEN and SYDVKM. In nucleotides, the CDR3 is TGTGCCAGCAGCTCCGGGACAGGCCTACCTGAGGAAGCTTTCTTT. Its translation is CASSSGTGLPEEAFF.

The V and J genes are TRBV20-1 and TRBJ2-7; TRBD2 matches at 11 bases. The CDR3 consists of 15 residues. Germline CDR1 reads DFQATT; CDR2 reads SNEGSKA (reference sequence). The V segment lost 6 bases and the J segment 0 bases; nucleotides outside the gene matches: 7. The CDR3 here is CSALGTSGNSYEQYF. The CDR3 DNA is TGCAGTGCCCTTGGGACTAGCGGCAACTCCTACGAGCAGTACTTC.

This chain joins TRBV28 and TRBJ2-7; weak D call: TRBD1 (5 bases). With 1 base removed from V and 5 bases from J, the gap between germline ends came to 12 bases. Germline V gene lookup returns CDR1 MDHEN and CDR2 SYDVKM. This CDR3 spans 14 amino acids. The CDR3 is CASSLYRSLDEQYF. DNA of the CDR3: TGTGCCAGCAGTTTATACAGGTCGTTGGACGAGCAGTACTTC.

This clonotype occurred many times. The chain links TRBV20-1 to TRBJ2-1; perhaps TRBD2 as D (5 bases). The CDR3 loop spans 11 amino acids. Per the germline V gene, CDR1 is DFQATT and CDR2 is SNEGSKA (reference sequence). The germline V and J ends were trimmed by 5 bases and 7 bases, with 9 bases remaining between them. As DNA, the CDR3 is TGCAGTGCTTCAAGCGGAAATGAGCAGTTCTTC. Its protein is CSASSGNEQFF.

Details on this clonotype: Since the CDR3 does not end with the conserved phenylalanine or tryptophan, this likely comes from a read error. J is TRBJ1-2 and V is TRBV12-3 or TRBV12-4; the D is unclear. There are 14 residues in the CDR3. V lost 3 bases and J 2 bases, leaving 10 bases between the germline ends. DNA for the CDR3: TGTGCCAGCAGTTTTGGGCAGGAGAACTATGGCTACACCCTC. Amino acid sequence: CASSFGQENYGYTL.

This clonotype has ten or more counts. The chain joins TRBV30 to TRBJ1-5; D may be TRBD1 (5 bases). V gave up 0 bases and J gave up 4 bases, with 7 bases separating them. Germline values: CDR1 GTSNPN, CDR2 SVGIG (reference sequence). This CDR3 has 13 residues. The CDR3 DNA reads as TGTGCCTGGAGTGTACGGGGGAATCAGCCCCAGCATTTT. As protein: CAWSVRGNQPQHF.

CDR3 in amino acids: CAWSGGQGPGNTIYF. The CDR3 nucleotides are TGTGCCTGGAGTGGGGGACAGGGGCCTGGAAACACCATATATTTT. The chain couples TRBV30 to TRBJ1-3, with TRBD1 matching over 10 bases. This CDR3 contains 15 residues. Unmatched junction bases numbered 2, after V lost 1 base and J lost 2 bases. Germline CDR1 and CDR2: GTSNPN and SVGIG (reference sequence).

The V gene is TRBV6-1, the J gene TRBJ1-1; D perhaps matches TRBD1 (6 bases). Per germline, CDR1 MNHNS and CDR2 SASEGT. The CDR3 totals 15 residues. Deletions cut 1 base from V and 0 bases from J, with 9 bases between. The CDR3, as DNA: TGTGCCAGCAGTGAAGGGGGGGGCATGAACACTGAAGCTTTCTTT. Translating it yields CASSEGGGMNTEAFF.

This clonotype was seen at least ten times. The chain combines TRBV11-2 with TRBJ2-1; 8 bases map to TRBD2. The germline gives CDR1 SGHAT, CDR2 FQNNGV. V trimming: 5 bases; J trimming: 3 bases; junction bases outside the gene matches: 6. The CDR3 length is 15 residues. The CDR3 is CASSQEREYYNEQFF. The CDR3 coding sequence is TGTGCCAGCAGCCAGGAGCGGGAGTACTACAATGAGCAGTTCTTC.

At least ten counts were recorded for this clonotype. The chain links TRBV10-3 to TRBJ2-1; 11 positions agree with TRBD2. The germline CDR1 and CDR2 sequences are ENHRY and SYGVKD. The CDR3 is made up of 16 amino acids. J was trimmed by 9 bases and V by 4 bases; bases with no gene match: 11. Here the CDR3 DNA reads TGTGCCATCAGTGCCTTACTAGCGGGAGAAACCAGTGAGCAGTTCTTC. Translating gives CAISALLAGETSEQFF.

Only a few counts were recorded for this clonotype. This chain links TRBV29-1 with TRBJ2-3; 7 bases agree with TRBD1. This CDR3 comprises 15 residues. Trimming took 7 bases from V and 4 from J; bases not matched to a gene: 14. In germline, CDR1 is SQVTM, CDR2 ANQGSEA. DNA of the CDR3: TGCAGCGCCCCGACAGGGCATCCCGATCCAGATACGCAGTATTTT. Its translation: CSAPTGHPDPDTQYF.

This sequence joins TRBV11-2 and TRBJ2-1; 13 bases align to TRBD2. CDR3 length: 18 amino acids. From germline, CDR1 is SGHAT and CDR2 FQNNGV. J lost 9 bases, V lost 8 bases, and 19 bases had no gene match. The CDR3 sequence is CASGYPPTGTSGNVEQFF. The CDR3 DNA is TGTGCCAGCGGATACCCCCCTACCGGGACTAGCGGGAACGTTGAGCAGTTCTTC.

This clonotype was seen at least ten times. The chain employs TRBV2 and TRBJ2-5; D not resolved. The CDR3 has 13 residues. V shed 9 bases and J shed 5 bases, with 16 bases lying between them. Germline CDR1 SNHLY, CDR2 FYNNEI. The CDR3 coding sequence is TGTGCCAGTGGGGTCCGGCCCCAGGAGACCCAGTACTTC. Its translation is CASGVRPQETQYF.

This clonotype was seen many times. The chain recombines TRBV12-3 or TRBV12-4 with TRBJ1-1, with 7 nucleotides matching TRBD1. V dropped 5 bases and J dropped 5; count of bases not matched to a gene: 8. This CDR3 region has 14 residues. The CDR3 nucleotides are TGTGCCAGCAGTACCGCAGGGGGATGGACTGAAGCTTTCTTT. This gives the protein CASSTAGGWTEAFF.

The sample holds a few counts of this clonotype. The V call is TRBV5-1, the J call TRBJ2-7; maybe TRBD2 (5 bases). Germline V gives CDR1 SGHRS, CDR2 YFSETQ. The CDR3 length is 15 residues. V was clipped by 3 bases and J by 7 bases, with 20 bases between them. CDR3: CASSSGGLRVGEQYF. The CDR3 region has the DNA TGCGCCAGCAGCTCCGGTGGACTGAGGGTTGGGGAGCAGTACTTC.

The chain combines TRBV9 with TRBJ2-5; D gene uncertain. Germline lookup yields CDR1 SGDLS and CDR2 YYNGEE. The CDR3 length is 15 residues. V was shortened by 2 bases and J by 2 bases, with 13 bases between the two germline ends. The CDR3 spells CASSVGSSLQETQYF. The CDR3 region has the DNA TGTGCCAGCAGCGTGGGGTCGTCGCTTCAAGAGACCCAGTACTTC.

This clonotype was seen only a few times. The V gene is TRBV20-1, the J gene TRBJ1-3; possibly TRBD1 for D (6 bases). The germline gives CDR1 DFQATT, CDR2 SNEGSKA (reference sequence). This CDR3 is built from 17 residues. Trimming stripped 1 base from V and 0 bases from J, with 16 bases between. DNA of the CDR3: TGCAGTGCTAGAGTGCCTTCGGGAGGGGGCTCTGGAAACACCATATATTTT. Protein sequence: CSARVPSGGGSGNTIYF.